The 14 T cell receptor beta chains reported below all come from one sample, sequenced in a study of T cell responses to AZD1222 COVID-19 vaccine. Sequencing was performed with immunoSEQ multiplex PCR; in TCRdb, only in-frame clones are kept and a portion is missing. The sample carries some 190,000 clones, 85% to 95% recorded once. The sample was peripheral blood, taken on day 0 of AZD1222 vaccination. The receptors come from an adult in good health.

This chain uses TRBV12-3 or TRBV12-4 with TRBJ2-1; 7 nucleotides agree with TRBD2. This CDR3 is 12 amino acids long. Trimming cost V 3 bases and J 8 bases; bases outside gene matches: 1. In DNA, the CDR3 is TGTGCCAGCAGTTTCCGGGGGGATGAGCAGTTCTTC. This gives the protein CASSFRGDEQFF.

The chain links TRBV6-6 to TRBJ1-3; TRBD1 is a possible D gene (5 bases). Per the germline V gene, CDR1 is MNHNY and CDR2 is SVGAGI (reference sequence). This CDR3 contains 13 residues. Trimming took 5 bases from V and 4 from J, leaving 9 bases between them. DNA for the CDR3: TGTGCCAGCAGTCAAGAGGGGGGAAACACCATATATTTT. Amino acids: CASSQEGGNTIYF.

V usage is TRBV4-2 and J usage is TRBJ1-2; unclear D gene. V was clipped by 1 base and J by 3 bases, with 9 bases between them. Germline CDR1 reads LGHNA; CDR2 reads YNFKEQ. The CDR3 has 14 residues. The CDR3, as DNA: TGTGCCAGCAGCCAAGTAGGTAGGGACTATGGCTACACCTTC. It codes for CASSQVGRDYGYTF.

The chain recombines TRBV5-1 with TRBJ2-5; the D is unclear. V lost 2 bases and J lost 5, with 7 bases in between. Per germline, CDR1 SGHRS and CDR2 YFSETQ. There are 12 residues in the CDR3. CDR3 region: CASSFSLETQYF. CDR3 DNA: TGCGCCAGCAGCTTTTCGCTGGAGACCCAGTACTTC.

The genes are TRBV5-1 and TRBJ1-1; D is unresolved. Germline CDR1 reads SGHRS; CDR2 reads YFSETQ. With 4 bases removed from V and 0 bases from J, the gap between germline ends came to 7 bases. The CDR3 runs to 13 residues. The CDR3 loop reads CASSDSLNTEAFF. The DNA for the CDR3 is TGCGCCAGCAGCGACTCGCTGAACACTGAAGCTTTCTTT.

The chain carries TRBV2 and TRBJ2-5; D is perhaps TRBD1 or TRBD2 (6 bases each). The length of the CDR3 is 16 residues. V was shortened by 0 bases and J by 1 base, with 12 bases between the two germline ends. Germline-derived CDR1 and CDR2 are SNHLY and FYNNEI. For the CDR3, the DNA is TGTGCCAGCAGTGAAGCGGGACGGGGGCTCCAAGAGACCCAGTACTTC. Translated, it gives CASSEAGRGLQETQYF.

The CDR3 is CASSQTSGGLGGELFF. CDR3 sequence (DNA): TGTGCCAGCAGCCAGACTAGCGGGGGGCTAGGCGGGGAGCTGTTTTTT. The rearrangement uses TRBV4-2 and TRBJ2-2, with 13 positions matching TRBD2. The CDR3 consists of 16 residues. In germline, CDR1 is LGHNA, CDR2 YNFKEQ. J was trimmed by 7 bases and V by 3 bases; bases with no gene match: 5.

The chain recombines TRBV25-1 with TRBJ1-2; 7 bases line up with TRBD1. After removal of 2 bases from V and 7 bases from J, the junction contained 7 bases not matched to a gene. There are 14 residues in the CDR3. The germline V gene has CDR1 MGHDK and CDR2 SYGVNS. Here the CDR3 DNA reads TGTGCCAGCAGTGAACGACAGGGCAAAGGTGGCTACACCTTC. This gives the protein CASSERQGKGGYTF.

The chain is built from TRBV29-1 and TRBJ2-5, with 15 positions matching TRBD2. This CDR3 contains 16 residues. Trimming cost V 4 bases and J 0 bases; bases outside gene matches: 3. Germline CDR1 SQVTM, CDR2 ANQGSEA. The CDR3 loop is CSVAGTSGGYQETQYF. For the CDR3, the DNA is TGCAGCGTTGCCGGGACTAGCGGGGGGTACCAAGAGACCCAGTACTTC.

Only a few counts were recorded for this clone. This specimen includes other DNA sequences encoding the same CDR3. This rearrangement joins TRBV5-6 to TRBJ2-2, with D possibly being TRBD2 (6 bases). The length of the CDR3 is 15 residues. CDR1 is SGHDT and CDR2 is YYEEEE in the germline V gene. V was shortened by 0 bases and J by 0 bases, with 6 bases between the two germline ends. The CDR3 loop is CASSLGGTNTGELFF. The CDR3 DNA follows: TGTGCCAGCAGCTTGGGCGGGACGAACACCGGGGAGCTGTTTTTT.

The chain couples TRBV5-8 to TRBJ1-5; no definite D call. With 4 bases removed from V and 6 bases from J, the gap between germline ends came to 14 bases. The CDR3 consists of 14 residues. Per the germline V gene, CDR1 is SGHTS and CDR2 is YDEGEE. This chain's CDR3 is CASSPGRPIQPQHF. The CDR3 region has the DNA TGTGCCAGCAGCCCTGGGCGGCCGATTCAGCCCCAGCATTTT.

The chain uses TRBV5-1 and TRBJ1-2; D uncertain. The CDR3 is made up of 16 amino acids. The V gene lost 7 bases and the J gene lost 1 base, with 20 bases spanning the gap. Germline V gene data show CDR1 as SGHRS and CDR2 as YFSETQ. CDR3 DNA: TGCGCCAGCTCAACCTCAGACCCGCTCCGTAACTATGGCTACACCTTC. The encoded protein is CASSTSDPLRNYGYTF.

The chain employs TRBV9 and TRBJ1-3; no clear D gene. Trimming took 0 bases from V and 3 from J, leaving 13 bases between them. Per germline, CDR1 SGDLS and CDR2 YYNGEE. This CDR3 is 16 amino acids long. The CDR3 sequence: CASSVDGFAGGNTIYF. The CDR3, as DNA: TGTGCCAGCAGCGTAGATGGCTTCGCGGGTGGAAACACCATATATTTT.

This chain joins TRBV10-3 and TRBJ1-5; no definite D call. Trimming shortened V by 8 bases and J by 1 base, and 6 bases separated the two germline ends. CDR1 ENHRY and CDR2 SYGVKD come from the germline V gene. This CDR3 region has 12 residues. The DNA of the CDR3 is TGTGCCATCGCTGGGAGCAATCAGCCCCAGCATTTT. Its translation is CAIAGSNQPQHF.